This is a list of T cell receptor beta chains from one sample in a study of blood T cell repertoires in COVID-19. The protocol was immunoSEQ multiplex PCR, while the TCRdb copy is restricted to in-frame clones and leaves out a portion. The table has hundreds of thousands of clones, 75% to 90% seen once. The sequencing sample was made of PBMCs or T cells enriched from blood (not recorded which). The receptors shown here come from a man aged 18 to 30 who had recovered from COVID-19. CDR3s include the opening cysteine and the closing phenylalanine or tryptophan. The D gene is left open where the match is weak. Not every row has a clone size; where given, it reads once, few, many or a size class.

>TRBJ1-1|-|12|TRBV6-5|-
CASSPGRTEAFF
TGTGCCAGCAGCCCGGGGAGGACTGAAGCTTTCTTT
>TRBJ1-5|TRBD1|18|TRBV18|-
CASSPGLGTAYSNQPQHF
TGTGCCAGCTCACCGGGCCTGGGGACAGCCTATAGCAATCAGCCCCAGCATTTT
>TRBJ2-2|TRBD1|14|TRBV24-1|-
CATRDRENTGELFF
TGTGCCACCAGGGACAGGGAGAACACCGGGGAGCTGTTTTTT
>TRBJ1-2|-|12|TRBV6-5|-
CASSGPNYGYTF
TGTGCCAGCAGCGGTCCTAACTATGGCTACACCTTC
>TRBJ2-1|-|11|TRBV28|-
CASCGYNEQFF
TGTGCCAGCTGCGGATACAATGAGCAGTTCTTC
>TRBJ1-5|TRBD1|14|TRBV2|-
CASSEGQGNQPQHF
TGTGCCAGCAGTGAAGGACAGGGTAATCAGCCCCAGCATTTT
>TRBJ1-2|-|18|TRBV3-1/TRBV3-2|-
CASSQDRSRNGINYGYTF
TGTGCCAGCAGCCAAGATCGATCCAGGAACGGCATTAACTATGGCTACACCTTC
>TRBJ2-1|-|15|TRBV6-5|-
CASSPLGSSYNEQFF
TGTGCCAGCAGTCCCCTCGGGAGCTCCTACAATGAGCAGTTCTTC
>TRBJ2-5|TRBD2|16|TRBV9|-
CASSVAPSGARGTQYF
TGTGCCAGCAGCGTAGCTCCTAGCGGGGCTCGGGGGACCCAGTACTTC
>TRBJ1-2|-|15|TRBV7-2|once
CASSFGTSSERGYTF
TGTGCCAGCAGCTTCGGGACATCGTCGGAAAGGGGCTACACCTTC
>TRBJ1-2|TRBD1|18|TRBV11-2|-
CASRKPGQGATHLRGYTF
TGTGCCAGCAGGAAACCTGGACAGGGGGCGACACATTTACGTGGCTACACCTTC
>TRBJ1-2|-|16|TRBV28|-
CASSLWAGPQGHGYTF
TGTGCCAGCAGTTTATGGGCCGGGCCACAGGGCCATGGCTACACCTTC
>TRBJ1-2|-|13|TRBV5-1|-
CASSRVEPSGYTF
TGCGCCAGCAGCCGAGTCGAGCCGTCTGGCTACACCTTC
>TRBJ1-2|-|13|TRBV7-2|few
CASSPLDSYGYTF
TGTGCCAGCAGCCCCTTGGACAGCTATGGCTACACCTTC
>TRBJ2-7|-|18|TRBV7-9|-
CASSLGGNVGPVTYEQYF
TGTGCCAGCAGCTTAGGCGGGAACGTAGGACCAGTAACTTACGAGCAGTACTTC
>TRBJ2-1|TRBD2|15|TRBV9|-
CASSVAGREGDEQFF
TGTGCCAGCAGCGTAGCGGGGCGGGAGGGGGACGAGCAGTTCTTC
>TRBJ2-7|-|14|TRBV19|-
CASSVAVSSYEQYF
TGTGCCAGTAGTGTCGCGGTTAGCTCCTACGAGCAGTACTTC
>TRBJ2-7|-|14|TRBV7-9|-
CASSWAAGSYEQYF
TGTGCCAGCAGCTGGGCTGCCGGGAGCTACGAGCAGTACTTC
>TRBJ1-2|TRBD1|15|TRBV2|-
CASSLEQGPVGGYTF
TGTGCCAGCAGTTTAGAACAGGGGCCGGTGGGGGGCTACACCTTC
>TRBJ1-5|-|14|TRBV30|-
CAWSPGTSNQPQHF
TGTGCCTGGTCCCCGGGGACATCGAATCAGCCCCAGCATTTT
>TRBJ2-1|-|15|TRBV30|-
CAWSVGHSSYNEQFF
TGTGCCTGGAGTGTTGGGCATAGCTCCTACAATGAGCAGTTCTTC
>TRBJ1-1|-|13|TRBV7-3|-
CASSPQANTEAFF
TGTGCCAGCAGCCCCCAAGCTAACACTGAAGCTTTCTTT
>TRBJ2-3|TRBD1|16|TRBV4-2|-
CASSQRGQGATDTQYF
TGTGCCAGCAGCCAACGGGGACAGGGGGCTACAGATACGCAGTATTTT
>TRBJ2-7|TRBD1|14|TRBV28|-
CASSEGQGNYEQYF
TGTGCCAGCAGCGAGGGACAGGGGAACTACGAGCAGTACTTC
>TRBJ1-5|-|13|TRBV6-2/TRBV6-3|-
CASSYRGNQPQHF
TGTGCCAGCAGTTATCGGGGAAATCAGCCCCAGCATTTT
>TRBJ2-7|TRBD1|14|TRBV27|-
CASSRDRDTYEQYF
TGTGCCAGCAGCAGAGACAGGGACACCTACGAGCAGTACTTC
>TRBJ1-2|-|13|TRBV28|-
CASTERGPHGYTF
TGTGCCAGCACCGAAAGAGGGCCCCATGGCTACACCTTC
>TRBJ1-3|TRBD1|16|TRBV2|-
CASSPPLTGARNTIYF
TGTGCCAGCAGTCCACCTCTGACAGGGGCTAGAAACACCATATATTTT
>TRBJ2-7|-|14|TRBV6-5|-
CASSYGWENYEQYF
TGTGCCAGCAGTTACGGTTGGGAGAACTACGAGCAGTACTTC
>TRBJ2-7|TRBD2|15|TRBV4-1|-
CASRRGLGVTYEQYF
TGCGCCAGCAGACGAGGACTAGGGGTTACCTACGAGCAGTACTTC
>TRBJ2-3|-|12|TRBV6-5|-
CASNSPTDTQYF
TGTGCCAGCAATTCTCCCACAGATACGCAGTATTTT
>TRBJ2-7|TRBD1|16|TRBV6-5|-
CASSYSSFPDRGEQYF
TGTGCCAGCAGTTACTCCAGTTTCCCGGACAGGGGCGAGCAGTACTTC
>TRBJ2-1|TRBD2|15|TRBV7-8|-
CASSSTSGRRSLEFF
TGTGCCAGCAGCTCGACTAGCGGGAGAAGGTCGTTGGAGTTCTTC
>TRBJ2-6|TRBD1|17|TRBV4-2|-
CASSTRDRASGANVLTF
TGTGCCAGCAGCACCCGGGACAGGGCTTCTGGGGCCAACGTCCTGACTTTC
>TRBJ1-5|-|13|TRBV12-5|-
CASGLGQNQPQHF
TGTGCTAGTGGTTTGGGCCAGAATCAGCCCCAGCATTTT
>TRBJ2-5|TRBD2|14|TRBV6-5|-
CASTLKRGQETQYF
TGTGCCAGCACCCTAAAGCGGGGCCAAGAGACCCAGTACTTC
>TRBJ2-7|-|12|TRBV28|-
CASSLSSYEQYF
TGTGCCAGCAGTCTCAGCTCCTACGAGCAGTACTTC
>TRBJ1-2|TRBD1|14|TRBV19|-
CASSILGQRYGYTF
TGTGCCAGTAGTATATTGGGACAGCGCTATGGCTACACCTTC
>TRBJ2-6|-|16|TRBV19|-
CASSSRQGAGANVLTF
TGTGCCAGTAGTAGTCGCCAGGGTGCGGGGGCCAACGTCCTGACTTTC
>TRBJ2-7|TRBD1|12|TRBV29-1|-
CSGRTGLGEQYF
TGCAGCGGACGGACAGGCCTAGGCGAGCAGTACTTC
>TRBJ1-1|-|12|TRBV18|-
CASSEGNPEAFF
TGTGCCAGCTCGGAGGGGAACCCTGAAGCTTTCTTT
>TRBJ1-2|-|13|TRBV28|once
CASSITDNYGYTF
TGTGCCAGCAGTATAACAGATAACTATGGCTACACCTTC
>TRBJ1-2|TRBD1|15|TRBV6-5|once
CASSPQTGVNYGYTF
TGTGCCAGCAGTCCGCAGACAGGGGTTAACTATGGCTACACCTTC
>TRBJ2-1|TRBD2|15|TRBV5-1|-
CASSLPRGGRDEQFF
TGCGCCAGCAGCTTGCCGCGGGGGGGCCGTGATGAGCAGTTCTTC
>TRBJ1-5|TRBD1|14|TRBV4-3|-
CASSQDRGRQPQHF
TGCGCCAGCAGCCAGGACAGGGGGCGACAGCCCCAGCATTTT
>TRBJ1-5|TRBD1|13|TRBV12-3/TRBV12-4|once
CASRDRGHQPQHF
TGTGCCAGCAGGGACAGGGGGCATCAGCCCCAGCATTTT
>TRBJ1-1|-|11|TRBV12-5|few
CASRGFTEAFF
TGTGCTTCTAGAGGGTTCACTGAAGCTTTCTTT
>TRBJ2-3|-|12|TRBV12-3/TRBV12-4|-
CASSFVQDTQYF
TGTGCCAGCAGTTTCGTGCAGGATACGCAGTATTTT
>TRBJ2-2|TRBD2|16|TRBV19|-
CASSVPLAGGFGELFF
TGTGCCAGTAGTGTCCCACTAGCGGGAGGATTCGGGGAGCTGTTTTTT
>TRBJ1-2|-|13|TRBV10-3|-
CAMGGEGNYGYTF
TGTGCCATGGGGGGGGAGGGAAACTATGGCTACACCTTC
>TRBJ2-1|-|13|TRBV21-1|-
CASSKVSPNEQFF
TGTGCCAGCAGCAAAGTGAGCCCCAATGAGCAGTTCTTC
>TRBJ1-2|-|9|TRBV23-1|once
CASSHPYTF
TGCGCCAGCAGTCACCCATACACCTTC
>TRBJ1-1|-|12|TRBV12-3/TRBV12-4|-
CASSLSSAEAFF
TGTGCCAGCAGTTTATCAAGCGCTGAAGCTTTCTTT